Listed below are T cell receptor beta chains from one sample, sequenced in a study of CD8+ T cells in alopecia areata. Profiled with immunoSEQ multiplex PCR; TCRdb holds only in-frame clones, not every one. This sample yields roughly 250,000 clones, of which 65% to 70% are seen a single time; around 1.2% belongs to the top ten. The sequencing here drew on CD4+ T cells sorted from blood, taken at week 0. These receptors were collected from a human donor with alopecia areata. Each CDR3 is given with its conserved first and last residue. The D gene is left open where the match is weak. Part of the rows lack a size; the others show once, few, many or a class for expanded clones.

TRBV30,NA,NA,TRBJ2-7,TGTGCCTGGAGTGTAATGCCGGGTTTGGACTACTACGAGCAGTACTTC,CAWSVMPGLDYYEQYF
TRBV30,NA,once,TRBJ1-1,TGTGCCTGGAGTTTTTCCCACCCCATGAACACTGAAGCTTTCTTT,CAWSFSHPMNTEAFF
TRBV4-3,NA,few,TRBJ1-1,TGCGCCAGCAGCCAAGAGCCCCAGGGGAACACTGAAGCTTTCTTT,CASSQEPQGNTEAFF
TRBV9,TRBD2,few,TRBJ2-5,TGTGCCAGCAGCGCAGTGACTAGCGGGTTAGAGACCCAGTACTTC,CASSAVTSGLETQYF
TRBV29-1,TRBD2,NA,TRBJ2-3,TGCAGCGTCGGATCGCAGAGCGGGGGAATTCCAGATACGCAGTATTTT,CSVGSQSGGIPDTQYF
TRBV29-1,TRBD1,few,TRBJ1-5,TGCAGCGCACAGGGGGCCAGCAATCAGCCCCAGCATTTT,CSAQGASNQPQHF
TRBV5-4,TRBD1,NA,TRBJ2-5,TGTGCCAGCAGACTGGACAGGGGCGTAAGGACCCAGTACTTC,CASRLDRGVRTQYF
TRBV5-1,NA,NA,TRBJ2-6,TGCGCCAGCAGCTTGGACCCATCTGGGGCCAACGTCCTGACTTTC,CASSLDPSGANVLTF
TRBV6-5,NA,NA,TRBJ1-2,TGTGCCAGCAGATCCGTCTATGGCTACACCTTC,CASRSVYGYTF
TRBV29-1,NA,NA,TRBJ1-5,TGCAGCGTGTCTTGGGGCCTTACTCAGCCCCAGCATTTT,CSVSWGLTQPQHF
TRBV29-1,NA,NA,TRBJ1-1,TGCAGCGTTGTCAGGGTTCTTTCTGAAGCTTTCTTT,CSVVRVLSEAFF
TRBV4-1,TRBD1,NA,TRBJ1-4,TGCGCCAGCAGCCGTTCGGGGACAGAAGAAAAACTGTTTTTT,CASSRSGTEEKLFF
TRBV11-2,NA,few,TRBJ2-7,TGTGCCAGCAGCTTCGCCCTAGGACGGGTAGGCGAGCAGTACTTC,CASSFALGRVGEQYF
TRBV6-5,TRBD1,NA,TRBJ2-7,TGTGCCAGCAGTAGACTCGGGACAGGAACCTACGAGCAGTACTTC,CASSRLGTGTYEQYF
TRBV30,NA,NA,TRBJ1-5,TGTGCCTGGGACACAGGGATGGGCCAGCCCCAGCATTTT,CAWDTGMGQPQHF
TRBV30,TRBD1,NA,TRBJ1-1,TGTGCCTGGGACAGGGGTTTGAACACTGAAGCTTTCTTT,CAWDRGLNTEAFF
TRBV6-5,NA,NA,TRBJ2-3,TGTGCCAGCAGTTACTCGCCAGCCACTACGCAGTATTTT,CASSYSPATTQYF
TRBV7-8,NA,once,TRBJ2-7,TGTGCCAGCAGCTTAGTCGAGTCCTACGAGCAGTACTTC,CASSLVESYEQYF
TRBV5-6,NA,NA,TRBJ1-2,TGTGCCAGCAGCCGATGGGACTATGGCTACACCTTC,CASSRWDYGYTF
TRBV5-6,NA,NA,TRBJ2-6,TGTGCCAGCAGGGGGCTACGCTCTGGGGCCAACGTCCTGACTTTC,CASRGLRSGANVLTF
TRBV9,TRBD1,NA,TRBJ1-2,TGTGCCAGCAGCGTAGGGACAGGGGGCTATGGCTACACCTTC,CASSVGTGGYGYTF
TRBV6-5,TRBD1,NA,TRBJ1-6,TGTGCCAGCAGTGCCAACCGGGACAGCCATTCACCCCTCCACTTT,CASSANRDSHSPLHF
TRBV2,NA,few,TRBJ2-5,TGTGCCAGCAGTAAAGAGGGCCAAGAGACCCAGTACTTC,CASSKEGQETQYF
TRBV27,NA,NA,TRBJ1-2,TGTGCCAGCAGTACACAGATTCCACCCAACTATGGCTACACCTTC,CASSTQIPPNYGYTF
TRBV29-1,NA,few,TRBJ2-3,TGCAGCGTACAGGGTTTCACAGATACGCAGTATTTT,CSVQGFTDTQYF
TRBV19,NA,NA,TRBJ1-6,TGTGCCAGTAGTGTAGGGTTCGACTCACCCCTCCACTTT,CASSVGFDSPLHF
TRBV10-1,NA,many,TRBJ2-7,TGCGCCAGCAGTGAGGCAGGGTACGAGCAGTACTTC,CASSEAGYEQYF
TRBV7-2,NA,NA,TRBJ1-1,TGTGCCAGCAGCTTAGGGGGACACACTGAAGCTTTCTTT,CASSLGGHTEAFF
TRBV5-8,NA,NA,TRBJ2-7,TGTGCCAGCAGCTTGTCGGGGAGGCTCTGGGGCGAGCAGTACTTC,CASSLSGRLWGEQYF
TRBV5-1,NA,NA,TRBJ2-6,TGCGCCAGCAGCCCGGTCCGGTCTGGGGTGGGGGCCAACGTCCTGACTTTC,CASSPVRSGVGANVLTF
TRBV5-1,NA,NA,TRBJ2-5,TGCGCCAGCAGCCCTAGGAACGATGAGACCCAGTACTTC,CASSPRNDETQYF
TRBV30,NA,NA,TRBJ2-7,TGTGCCTGGAGTGTAAGGGGTGGTTCCCTGTACTTC,CAWSVRGGSLYF
TRBV30,TRBD1,once,TRBJ2-3,TGTGCCTGGAAGGACAGGGGGCGCTTGGATACGCAGTATTTT,CAWKDRGRLDTQYF
TRBV4-3,NA,NA,TRBJ1-6,TGCGCCAGCAGCCAAGATATCTCCCGAAATTCACCCCTCCACTTT,CASSQDISRNSPLHF
TRBV7-9,NA,few,TRBJ2-7,TGTGCCAGCAGCTTATTTGAGGGAGCGGGCTACGAGCAGTACTTC,CASSLFEGAGYEQYF
TRBV29-1,TRBD2,NA,TRBJ2-5,TGCAGCGTTTTCGGACTAGCGGGGGACCAAGAGACCCAGTACTTC,CSVFGLAGDQETQYF
TRBV11-2,TRBD1,NA,TRBJ1-6,TGTGCCAGCAGGACAGGGGAGGGTTATAATTCACCCCTCCACTTT,CASRTGEGYNSPLHF
TRBV15,NA,NA,TRBJ2-1,TGTGCCACCAGCAGAGATCGAATCCTCAATGAGCAGTTCTTC,CATSRDRILNEQFF
TRBV7-2,TRBD1,NA,TRBJ2-1,TGTGCCAGCAGCGCTGACAGGGGAGGTGGTGAGCAGTTCTTC,CASSADRGGGEQFF
TRBV21-1,NA,NA,TRBJ1-5,TGTGCCAGCAGCTCCCGTCCTCCTCAGCCCCAGCATTTT,CASSSRPPQPQHF
TRBV29-1,TRBD1,few,TRBJ1-2,TGCAGCGCCCGACAGGGGGTCACTACGGGCTACACCTTC,CSARQGVTTGYTF
TRBV18,TRBD2,few,TRBJ2-1,TGTGCCAGCTCACCACTAGCGGGGGGGCAGGATGAGCAGTTCTTC,CASSPLAGGQDEQFF
TRBV6-6,TRBD1,NA,TRBJ2-5,TGTGCTACCCGCGGACAGGGGGTACCAGAGACCCAGTACTTC,CATRGQGVPETQYF
TRBV5-1,NA,NA,TRBJ2-7,TGCGCCAGCAGCAACGTTATGGACCGGGGAAGCTCCTACGAGCAGTACTTC,CASSNVMDRGSSYEQYF
TRBV10-3,NA,few,TRBJ2-3,TGTGCCATCAGTATGGACTCGAGGAGCACAGATACGCAGTATTTT,CAISMDSRSTDTQYF
TRBV4-3,NA,few,TRBJ1-5,TGCGCCAGCAGCCAAGATCTAGGGAACAATCAGCCCCAGCATTTT,CASSQDLGNNQPQHF
TRBV5-4,NA,NA,TRBJ2-1,TGTGCCAGCAGCTTGGGTCGGGCAACCTCCTACAATGAGCAGTTCTTC,CASSLGRATSYNEQFF
TRBV5-6,NA,once,TRBJ1-2,TGTGCCAGCAGCCCGGCTCCTGGTGGCTACACCTTC,CASSPAPGGYTF
TRBV7-9,NA,NA,TRBJ1-5,TGTGCCAGCAGCCCGTACACAGGGAGAAGCCAGCCCCAGCATTTT,CASSPYTGRSQPQHF
TRBV5-8,NA,few,TRBJ2-5,TGTGCCAGCACCACACAAGAGACCCAGTACTTC,CASTTQETQYF
TRBV4-2,TRBD1,NA,TRBJ1-1,TGTGCCAGCAGCTTCCAGGGGGCCGGGGACACTGAAGCTTTCTTT,CASSFQGAGDTEAFF
TRBV6-5,NA,NA,TRBJ1-5,TGTGCCAGCAGCAAGGGGTCCAATCAGCCCCAGCATTTT,CASSKGSNQPQHF
TRBV5-4,NA,once,TRBJ2-1,TGTGCCAGCAGCTTGATGGGGGTATCCTACAATGAGCAGTTCTTC,CASSLMGVSYNEQFF
TRBV6-5,TRBD1,NA,TRBJ2-3,TGTGCCAGCAGTTATCAGCCCACAGGGGCTACGCAGTATTTT,CASSYQPTGATQYF
TRBV27,NA,few,TRBJ1-4,TGTGCCAGCAGTTCGGCAGCAACTAATGAAAAACTGTTTTTT,CASSSAATNEKLFF
TRBV4-1,NA,once,TRBJ1-2,TGCGCCAGCAGCCAACGGGACTTTCCAGTGGGCTACACCTTC,CASSQRDFPVGYTF
TRBV6-1,NA,NA,TRBJ1-6,TGTGCCAGCAGGAGGGGACATCCGAGGGATTCACCCCTCCACTTT,CASRRGHPRDSPLHF
TRBV30,NA,few,TRBJ1-5,TGTGCCTGGAGCGCCATAGGTAGAAGCAATCAGCCCCAGCATTTT,CAWSAIGRSNQPQHF
TRBV20-1,NA,NA,TRBJ1-1,TGCAGTGCGCAAGCCACGCAGAGGGGCTTC,CSAQATQRGF